These T cell receptor beta chains were read from a single sample in a study of blood T cell repertoires in COVID-19. This table comes from immunoSEQ multiplex PCR, and its TCRdb copy is limited to in-frame clones, with some not included. The sample includes about 220,000 clones, roughly 75% of them seen just once. Sequences were obtained from peripheral blood. These receptors were taken from a woman in her 70s with acute or convalescent COVID-19. The CDR3 runs from the conserved cysteine through the conserved F or W. D genes are given only for firm matches. Clone sizes are given selectively: once, few, many, or a class where the clone is expanded.

d_call	v_call	cdr3_length	j_call	clone_size	cdr3_aa	cdr3_nt
.	TRBV29-1	12	TRBJ2-3	.	CSVVRGTDTQYF	TGCAGCGTTGTGCGGGGAACAGATACGCAGTATTTT
TRBD2	TRBV10-1	16	TRBJ2-1	.	CASSEEIAGGRDEQFF	TGCGCCAGCAGTGAGGAAATAGCGGGGGGCCGTGATGAGCAGTTCTTC
TRBD1	TRBV5-1	15	TRBJ2-2	.	CASSLWDRGTGELFF	TGCGCCAGCAGCTTGTGGGACAGGGGAACCGGGGAGCTGTTTTTT
.	TRBV9	17	TRBJ1-1	.	CASSVRAGARGNTEAFF	TGTGCCAGCAGCGTTAGAGCAGGGGCAAGGGGGAACACTGAAGCTTTCTTT
.	TRBV19	15	TRBJ1-2	once	CASSIVNPGTSGYTF	TGTGCCAGTAGTATAGTCAATCCGGGGACAAGTGGCTACACCTTC
.	TRBV4-1	15	TRBJ2-5	.	CASSQDPPGQETQYF	TGCGCCAGCAGCCAAGATCCGCCAGGGCAAGAGACCCAGTACTTC
TRBD2	TRBV5-1	13	TRBJ2-7	few	CASTSGGKYEQYF	TGCGCCAGCACCAGCGGGGGGAAGTACGAGCAGTACTTC
.	TRBV7-9	13	TRBJ1-2	.	CASSYGESYGYTF	TGTGCCAGCAGCTACGGAGAGTCCTATGGCTACACCTTC
.	TRBV7-8	14	TRBJ1-2	.	CASSLAPAGRGYTF	TGTGCCAGCAGCTTAGCGCCGGCGGGCCGTGGCTACACCTTC
.	TRBV24-1	14	TRBJ2-1	few	CATSDLRAGNEQFF	TGTGCCACCAGTGATCTGAGGGCTGGCAATGAGCAGTTCTTC
TRBD2	TRBV6-5	15	TRBJ2-7	.	CASTGGGRGSYEQYF	TGTGCCAGCACGGGTGGTGGGAGGGGTTCCTACGAGCAGTACTTC
TRBD1	TRBV5-1	15	TRBJ1-3	.	CASSSEGQGRNTIYF	TGCGCCAGCAGCTCAGAAGGACAGGGGAGAAACACCATATATTTT
.	TRBV6-6	16	TRBJ1-1	.	CASSYGAPGGNTEAFF	TGTGCCAGCAGTTACGGGGCTCCCGGGGGGAACACTGAAGCTTTCTTT
TRBD2	TRBV11-1	15	TRBJ2-7	.	CASSPTSGGSYEQYF	TGTGCCAGCAGCCCTACTAGCGGGGGCTCCTACGAGCAGTACTTC
.	TRBV10-3	14	TRBJ2-3	.	CAISAGVGTDTQYF	TGTGCCATCAGTGCTGGAGTAGGCACAGATACGCAGTATTTT
TRBD1	TRBV12-3/TRBV12-4	13	TRBJ1-2	.	CASRTGVNYGYTF	TGTGCCAGCAGAACAGGGGTCAACTATGGCTACACCTTC
.	TRBV5-1	13	TRBJ2-7	.	CASSFGDNYEQYF	TGCGCCAGCAGCTTCGGTGACAACTACGAGCAGTACTTC
.	TRBV6-5	11	TRBJ1-6	.	CASRYSYLLHF	TGTGCCAGCAGGTACTCTTATCTCCTCCACTTT
TRBD1	TRBV27	15	TRBJ2-7	.	CASSLYAGGGYEQYF	TGTGCCAGCAGTTTATACGCAGGGGGCGGATACGAGCAGTACTTC
.	TRBV11-2	16	TRBJ2-1	.	CASSLEDSLSYNEQFF	TGTGCCAGCAGCTTAGAGGACAGCCTATCCTACAATGAGCAGTTCTTC
TRBD1	TRBV2	12	TRBJ1-6	.	CARQGAVSPLHF	TGTGCCAGACAGGGGGCGGTTTCACCCCTCCACTTT
.	TRBV5-1	13	TRBJ2-1	.	CASLSGSGNEQFF	TGCGCCAGTTTGTCTGGGTCGGGAAATGAGCAGTTCTTC
TRBD2	TRBV30	16	TRBJ2-2	.	CAWSVQRGAQGGELFF	TGTGCCTGGAGTGTACAGCGGGGGGCCCAGGGAGGGGAGCTGTTTTTT
.	TRBV5-1	14	TRBJ2-3	once	CASTLEASTDTQYF	TGCGCCAGTACCCTGGAGGCTAGCACAGATACGCAGTATTTT
.	TRBV7-2	14	TRBJ2-3	.	CASSKAGSTDTQYF	TGTGCCAGCAGCAAAGCGGGCAGCACAGATACGCAGTATTTT
.	TRBV24-1	16	TRBJ2-1	once	CATSDVGFRGGEEQFF	TGTGCCACCAGTGACGTGGGGTTCAGGGGAGGGGAGGAGCAGTTCTTC
.	TRBV9	15	TRBJ1-5	.	CASSVGGNSNQPQHF	TGTGCCAGCAGCGTAGGAGGGAATAGCAATCAGCCCCAGCATTTT
.	TRBV27	13	TRBJ1-2	.	CASSLQGGLGYTF	TGTGCCAGCAGCTTACAGGGAGGGTTAGGCTACACCTTC
TRBD1	TRBV19	16	TRBJ2-2	.	CASSKGPGQGAGELFF	TGTGCCAGTAGTAAAGGGCCCGGACAGGGTGCCGGGGAGCTGTTTTTT
TRBD2	TRBV5-1	16	TRBJ2-5	.	CASSLVLAGGQETQYF	TGCGCCAGCAGCTTGGTTCTAGCGGGGGGGCAGGAGACCCAGTACTTC
.	TRBV4-1	14	TRBJ2-7	.	CASSPTTGRYEQYF	TGCGCCAGCAGTCCTACGACAGGGAGGTACGAGCAGTACTTC
.	TRBV6-2/TRBV6-3	13	TRBJ2-5	.	CASSYNTGETQYF	TGTGCCAGCAGTTACAATACAGGGGAGACCCAGTACTTC
TRBD1	TRBV25-1	14	TRBJ1-2	.	CASSGARQGLGYTF	TGTGCCAGCAGTGGCGCGAGACAGGGTCTCGGCTACACCTTC
TRBD2	TRBV10-1	18	TRBJ2-7	.	CASPSSGTSPYLTYEQYF	TGCGCCAGCCCATCGTCCGGGACTAGCCCTTACCTCACCTACGAGCAGTACTTC
TRBD1	TRBV9	15	TRBJ2-1	.	CASSAGTGGHNEQFF	TGTGCCAGCAGCGCAGGGACAGGGGGTCACAATGAGCAGTTCTTC
TRBD2	TRBV19	17	TRBJ2-4	.	CASSSALAGGLKNIQYF	TGTGCCAGTAGTAGTGCGCTAGCGGGGGGGCTTAAAAACATTCAGTACTTC
TRBD2	TRBV7-2	15	TRBJ2-1	.	CASSIYSGGAAEQFF	TGTGCCAGCAGCATATATAGCGGGGGGGCCGCTGAGCAGTTCTTC
TRBD1	TRBV27	17	TRBJ1-2	.	CASSQDVWTGTNYGYTF	TGTGCCAGCAGTCAAGACGTCTGGACAGGGACTAACTATGGCTACACCTTC
TRBD2	TRBV5-1	15	TRBJ2-1	.	CASSPPLAGGYEQFF	TGCGCCAGCAGCCCCCCACTAGCGGGGGGGTATGAGCAGTTCTTC
.	TRBV12-3/TRBV12-4	13	TRBJ1-5	.	CASRGGEAQPQHF	TGTGCCAGCAGAGGAGGGGAGGCTCAGCCCCAACATTTT
.	TRBV30	12	TRBJ2-4	.	CAWSVRGNIQYF	TGTGCCTGGAGTGTAAGGGGAAACATTCAGTACTTC
TRBD1	TRBV6-5	15	TRBJ1-5	.	CASSTGAVGAQPQHF	TGTGCCAGCAGTACAGGGGCGGTGGGGGCTCAGCCCCAGCATTTT
TRBD2	TRBV7-6	16	TRBJ2-7	.	CASSTGTSGDPYEQYF	TGTGCCAGCAGCACCGGGACTAGCGGGGACCCTTACGAGCAGTACTTC
.	TRBV25-1	13	TRBJ1-1	.	CASSDGPFSEAFF	TGTGCCAGCAGTGATGGCCCATTTTCTGAAGCTTTCTTT
TRBD1	TRBV6-6	14	TRBJ2-2	.	CASSTTGGTGELFF	TGTGCCAGCAGCACAACAGGGGGCACCGGGGAGCTGTTTTTT
TRBD1	TRBV2	14	TRBJ1-3	.	CASRDRGSGNTIYF	TGTGCCAGCAGGGACAGGGGATCTGGAAACACCATATATTTT
.	TRBV9	14	TRBJ2-3	.	CASSATGSADTQYF	TGTGCCAGCAGCGCTACAGGCTCGGCAGATACGCAGTATTTT
.	TRBV10-3	13	TRBJ1-3	.	CAAQANSGNTIYF	TGTGCCGCCCAGGCGAACTCTGGAAACACCATATATTTT
.	TRBV7-3	11	TRBJ2-1	.	CASSLGEEQFF	TGTGCCAGCAGCTTAGGGGAGGAGCAGTTCTTC